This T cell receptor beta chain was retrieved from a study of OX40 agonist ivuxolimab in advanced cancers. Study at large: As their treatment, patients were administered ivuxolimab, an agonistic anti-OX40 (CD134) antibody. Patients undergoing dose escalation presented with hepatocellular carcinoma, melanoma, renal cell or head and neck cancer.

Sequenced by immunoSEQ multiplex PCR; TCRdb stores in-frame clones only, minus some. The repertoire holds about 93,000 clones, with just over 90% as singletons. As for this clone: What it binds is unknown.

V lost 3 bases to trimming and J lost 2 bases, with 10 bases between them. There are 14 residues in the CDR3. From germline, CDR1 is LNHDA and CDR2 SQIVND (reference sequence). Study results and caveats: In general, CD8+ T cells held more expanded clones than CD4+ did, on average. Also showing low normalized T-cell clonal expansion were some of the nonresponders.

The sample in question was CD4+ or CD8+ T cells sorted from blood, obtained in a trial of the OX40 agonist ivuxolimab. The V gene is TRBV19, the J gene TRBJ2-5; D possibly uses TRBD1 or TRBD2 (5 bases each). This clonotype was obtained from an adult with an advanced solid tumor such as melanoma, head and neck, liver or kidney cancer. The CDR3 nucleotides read TGTGCCAGTAGTATTTCTGGGGGTCAAGAGACCCAGTACTTC. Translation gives CASSISGGQETQYF.